Below are 14 T cell receptor beta chains sequenced from a single sample in a study of cytomegalovirus exposure and HLA in healthy donors (TCRdb year 2017). The receptor library was made with the immunoSEQ multiplex PCR assay. A mixture of 60 forward primers for TCR Vbeta segments and 13 reverse primers for TCR Jbeta segments was used in the multiplex PCR. The table comes from immuneACCESS by way of TCRdb, which keeps in-frame sequences with V and J called. Part of the clones is missing from these tables; in studies checked, under half for an unresolved V gene and the rest for unknown reasons. The sample contains 110,000 or so clones, under 85% of them found a single time. The top ten hold around 5.5% of the sample. Sequences were obtained from PBMCs. These receptors were obtained from a young man in good health and CMV-seropositive.

The rearrangement joins TRBV11-3 to TRBJ2-1; D may be TRBD2 (5 bases). Between the trimmed V and J ends, which lost 3 bases and 2 bases, there was a span of 11 bases. The length of the CDR3 is 15 residues. Germline V CDR1 and CDR2: SGHNT, YENEEA. The CDR3 reads CASSFRADPYNEQFF. In DNA form, the CDR3 reads TGTGCCAGCAGCTTTCGAGCGGATCCCTACAATGAGCAGTTCTTC.

This clone has only one observation. This chain connects TRBV19 to TRBJ2-3; 12 bases agree with TRBD1. Germline assignment: CDR1 LNHDA and CDR2 SQIVND (reference sequence). This CDR3 is built from 17 residues. Trimming removed 8 bases from V and 1 base from J; junction bases left unmatched: 10. The DNA of the CDR3 is TGTGCCAGTTCACTCCGGGACAGGGGGCGGCGCACAGATACGCAGTATTTT. Encoded protein: CASSLRDRGRRTDTQYF.

The V and J genes are TRBV19 and TRBJ1-5; D might be TRBD1 (5 bases). In germline, CDR1 is LNHDA, CDR2 SQIVND (reference sequence). V was clipped by 3 bases and J by 7 bases, with 19 bases between them. The CDR3 is 16 amino acids. CDR3 sequence reads: CASSIGVGQGGQPQHF. CDR3 sequence (DNA): TGTGCCAGTAGTATCGGCGTAGGGCAGGGAGGCCAGCCCCAGCATTTT.

The J gene is TRBJ2-7, the V gene TRBV28; 7 bases align to TRBD2. Trimming at V came to 8 bases and at J to 2 bases, leaving 6 bases not matched to a gene. CDR3 length: 13 residues. The germline V gene encodes CDR1 MDHEN and CDR2 SYDVKM. The CDR3 nucleotides are TGTGCCAGCGAAAGCGGGGCAGCCTACGAGCAGTACTTC. This sequence encodes CASESGAAYEQYF.

This sequence joins TRBV2 and TRBJ2-2; TRBD1 agrees at 8 bases. This CDR3 spans 15 amino acids. Per the germline V gene, CDR1 is SNHLY and CDR2 is FYNNEI. The V segment lost 10 bases and the J segment 1 base; nucleotides outside the gene matches: 8. Here the CDR3 reads CATPGTGENTGELFF. The CDR3 region has the DNA TGTGCCACTCCCGGGACAGGAGAGAACACCGGGGAGCTGTTTTTT.

The chain couples TRBV18 to TRBJ1-2; D gene unclear. Trimming took off 0 bases at V and 6 bases at J, with 17 bases between the two ends. The germline V gene has CDR1 KGHSH and CDR2 LQKENI. The CDR3 is 16 residues long. CDR3 in amino acids: CASSPPPMGGFDGYTF. The CDR3 DNA is TGTGCCAGCTCACCACCCCCCATGGGAGGGTTTGATGGCTACACCTTC.

V is TRBV7-8 and J is TRBJ1-1; D remains unclear. Trimming stripped 5 bases from V and 4 bases from J, with 11 bases between. The CDR3 runs 13 residues. CDR1 and CDR2 (germline): SGHVS, FQNEAQ. The CDR3 sequence: CASSVTGSTEAFF. In DNA, the CDR3 is TGTGCCAGCAGCGTTACGGGGAGCACTGAAGCTTTCTTT.

To note about this clone: Relative to the germline gene, one junction end is altered; a read error may explain this. This rearrangement joins TRBV7-7 to TRBJ2-2; weak D call: TRBD2 (5 bases). The CDR3 is made up of 13 amino acids. Germline-derived CDR1 and CDR2 are SSHAT and FNYEAQ (reference sequence). The CDR3 DNA is TGTGCTAGCAGCCAGGTCCGGGGCGGGGAGCTGTTTTTT. Translated, it gives CASSQVRGGELFF. The full variable domain, its missing parts supplied by reference TRBV7-7 and TRBJ2-2, is GAGVSQSPRYKVTKRGQDVTLRCDPISSHATLYWYQQALGQGPEFLTYFNYEAQPDKSGLPSDRFSAERPEGSISTLTIQRTEQRDSAMYRCASSQVRGGELFFGEGSRLTVL.

This sequence joins TRBV19 and TRBJ1-1; the D is unclear. Germline values: CDR1 LNHDA, CDR2 SQIVND (reference sequence). V was trimmed by 3 bases and J by 7 bases, leaving 18 bases between them. The CDR3 totals 15 residues. In DNA form, the CDR3 reads TGTGCCAGTAGTATTTTTCACAGCCAAGGTGGTGAAGCTTTCTTT. This gives the protein CASSIFHSQGGEAFF.

This clone was counted only a few times. This chain links TRBV7-9 with TRBJ2-2; D is ambiguous. This CDR3 spans 13 amino acids. With 1 base removed from V and 5 bases from J, the gap between germline ends came to 5 bases. Germline CDR1 SEHNR, CDR2 FQNEAQ (reference sequence). CDR3 sequence reads: CASSLDQTGELFF. CDR3 in DNA: TGTGCCAGCAGCTTAGATCAGACCGGGGAGCTGTTTTTT.

V is TRBV10-1 and J is TRBJ2-6, with 8 bases lining up with TRBD1. Germline V CDR1 and CDR2: WNHNN, SYGVQD (reference sequence). The CDR3 runs 15 residues. The V gene end was trimmed by 6 bases and the J gene end by 2 bases; junction bases not matched to a gene: 3. The CDR3 DNA sequence: TGCGCCAGCAGCCAGGACAGGGCTGGGGCCAACGTCCTGACTTTC. It codes for CASSQDRAGANVLTF.

This sequence joins TRBV28 and TRBJ1-2; D might be TRBD1 (5 bases). The germline gives CDR1 MDHEN, CDR2 SYDVKM. The CDR3 has 15 amino acids. With 2 bases removed from V and 4 bases from J, the gap between germline ends came to 14 bases. The CDR3 DNA is TGTGCCAGCAGTTTAGGGCCGCAGGGTTTCTATGGCTACACCTTC. This encodes CASSLGPQGFYGYTF.

The CDR3 region is CASSLISDGYTF. CDR3 nucleotides: TGTGCCAGCAGTCTTATTTCCGATGGCTACACCTTC. The rearrangement links TRBV5-6 to TRBJ1-2; the D is unclear. Germline values: CDR1 SGHDT, CDR2 YYEEEE. The CDR3 runs to 12 residues. V gave up 5 bases and J gave up 6 bases, with 11 bases separating them. Filled out from reference TRBV5-6 and TRBJ1-2, the complete variable domain reads DAGVTQSPTHLIKTRGQQVTLRCSPKSGHDTVSWYQQALGQGPQFIFQYYEEEERQRGNFPDRFSGHQFPNYSSELNVNALLLGDSALYLCASSLISDGYTFGSGTRLTVV.

This sequence joins TRBV19 and TRBJ1-5; possibly TRBD1 for D (5 bases). CDR1 and CDR2 from the germline V gene are LNHDA and SQIVND (reference sequence). Trimming stripped 1 base from V and 2 bases from J, with 9 bases between. There are 15 residues in the CDR3. The CDR3: CASSIARDGNQPQHF. The CDR3 DNA reads TGTGCCAGTAGTATAGCCAGGGATGGCAATCAGCCCCAGCATTTT.